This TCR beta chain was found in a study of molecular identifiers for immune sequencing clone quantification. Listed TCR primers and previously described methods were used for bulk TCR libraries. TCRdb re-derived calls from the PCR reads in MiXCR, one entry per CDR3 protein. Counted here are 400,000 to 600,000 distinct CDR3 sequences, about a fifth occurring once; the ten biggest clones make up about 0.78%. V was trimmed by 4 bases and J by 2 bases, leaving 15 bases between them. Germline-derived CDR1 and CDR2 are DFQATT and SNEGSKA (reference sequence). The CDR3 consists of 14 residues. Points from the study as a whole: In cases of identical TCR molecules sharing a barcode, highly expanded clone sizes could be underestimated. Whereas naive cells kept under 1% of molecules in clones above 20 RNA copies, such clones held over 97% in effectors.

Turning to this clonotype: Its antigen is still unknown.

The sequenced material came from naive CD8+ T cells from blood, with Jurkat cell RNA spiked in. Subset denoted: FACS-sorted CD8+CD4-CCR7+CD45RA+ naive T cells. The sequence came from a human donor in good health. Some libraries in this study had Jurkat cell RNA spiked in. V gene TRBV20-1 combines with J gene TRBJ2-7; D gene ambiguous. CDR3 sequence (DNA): TGCAGTGCTACTTCCCCCCAGAGAGCCTACGAGCAGTACTTC. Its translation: CSATSPQRAYEQYF.